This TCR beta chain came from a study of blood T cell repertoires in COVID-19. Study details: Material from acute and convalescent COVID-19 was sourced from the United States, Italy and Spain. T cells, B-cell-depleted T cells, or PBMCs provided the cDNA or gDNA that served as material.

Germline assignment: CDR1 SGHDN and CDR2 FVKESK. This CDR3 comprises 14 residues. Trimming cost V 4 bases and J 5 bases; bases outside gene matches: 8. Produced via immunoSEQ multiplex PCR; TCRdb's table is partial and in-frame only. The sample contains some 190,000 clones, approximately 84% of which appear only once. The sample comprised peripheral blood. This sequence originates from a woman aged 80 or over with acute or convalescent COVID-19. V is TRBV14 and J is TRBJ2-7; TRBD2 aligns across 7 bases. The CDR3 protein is CASSPFGAGDEQYF. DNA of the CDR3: TGTGCCAGCAGCCCCTTCGGGGCGGGGGACGAGCAGTACTTC.